These 31 T cell receptor beta chains came from one sample sequenced in a study of low-dose radiotherapy and immunotherapy resistance in tumors. TRAV and TRBV primers primed cDNA for both TCRalpha and TCRbeta. The TCRs were subjected to amplification over approximately 20 PCR cycles employing a constant-region primer in conjunction with a V-primer adapter. TCRdb re-derived calls from the reads in MiXCR, one entry per CDR3 protein. This table has about 9,600 distinct CDR3 sequences, about 75% appearing once. These receptors were obtained from a human donor with advanced metastatic prostate, ovarian, gallbladder or colorectal cancer (not recorded which). This table probably holds off-target reads from a library built for another chain.

The chain recombines TRBV21-1 with TRBJ2-7; the table's TRBD2 call for D was not verified on the DNA. TRBV21-1 is labeled a pseudogene. The CDR3 spans 15 residues. The CDR3 reads CASSFLLAGGYEQYF. The CDR3 DNA reads TGTGCCAGCAGCTTTTTACTAGCGGGAGGGTACGAGCAGTACTTC.

This clonotype has only a few counts. This chain uses TRBV21-1 with TRBJ2-7; the table calls TRBD1, which could not be checked here. TRBV21-1 is shown as a pseudogene. The CDR3 totals 16 residues. CDR3 DNA sequence: TGTGCCAGCAGCAAATTAGAACGGGACAGTACCTACGAGCAGTACTTC. Translating gives CASSKLERDSTYEQYF.

The chain has TRBV20-1 and TRBJ2-5, with 12 bases that match TRBD2. The length of the CDR3 is 15 residues. Germline loops: CDR1 DFQATT, CDR2 SNEGSKA (reference sequence). Trimming took 2 bases from V and 4 from J; bases not matched to a gene: 5. The CDR3 region has the DNA TGCAGTGCTAGACTGACTAGCGGGAGATCAGAGACCCAGTACTTC. Translation gives CSARLTSGRSETQYF.

The V call is TRBV24-1, the J call TRBJ2-5; D possibly corresponds to TRBD1 (6 bases). The CDR3 runs to 14 residues. Germline V CDR1 and CDR2: KGHDR, SFDVKD. Trimming took off 3 bases at V and 7 bases at J, with 14 bases between the two ends. The CDR3 is CATSDPGVAGTQYF. CDR3 nucleotide sequence: TGTGCCACCAGTGATCCAGGGGTGGCGGGGACCCAGTACTTC.

This CDR3 is CSADLNVGEAFF. Here the CDR3 DNA reads TGCAGCGCCGACTTGAATGTAGGGGAAGCTTTCTTT. The chain couples TRBV29-1 to TRBJ1-1; D not resolved. The germline CDR1 and CDR2 sequences are SQVTM and ANQGSEA. The V end lost 7 bases, the J end lost 8 bases, and 17 bases lay between the germline ends. The CDR3 has 12 amino acids.

This rearrangement joins TRBV29-1 to TRBJ2-7; TRBD1 matches at 7 bases. The CDR3 sequence is 14 residues long. Germline assignment: CDR1 SQVTM and CDR2 ANQGSEA. The ends lost 7 bases at V and 4 bases at J; junction bases unmatched: 13. Here the CDR3 reads CSAKDRDRTYEQYF. The CDR3 DNA reads as TGCAGCGCAAAAGATAGGGACAGAACTTACGAGCAGTACTTC.

The genes are TRBV10-3 and TRBJ2-2; the match to TRBD2 covers 15 bases. CDR1 is ENHRY, CDR2 SYGVKD, per germline. V shed 4 bases, J shed 4 bases, and the junction held 7 bases outside the gene matches. CDR3 length equals 18 residues. CDR3 DNA sequence: TGTGCCATCAGTGGAGGACTAGCGGGAGGGCCAGGCACCGGGGAGCTGTTTTTT. Translation: CAISGGLAGGPGTGELFF.

V gene TRBV2 combines with J gene TRBJ2-7, with D possibly called TRBD1 or TRBD2 (5 bases each). Trimming stripped 1 base from V and 1 base from J, with 5 bases between. CDR3 size: 13 residues. The germline gives CDR1 SNHLY, CDR2 FYNNEI. The CDR3 protein is CASSEGGSYEQYF. CDR3 sequence (DNA): TGTGCCAGCAGTGAAGGGGGGTCCTACGAGCAGTACTTC.

J is TRBJ2-7 and V is TRBV12-3 or TRBV12-4; possible D gene TRBD2, 6 bases. The CDR3 spans 15 residues. V was trimmed by 1 base and J by 3 bases, leaving 13 bases between them. CDR3 loop: CASSLDTGADYEQYF. The CDR3 DNA reads TGTGCCAGCAGTTTAGATACGGGAGCGGACTACGAGCAGTACTTC.

This clonotype appeared a single time. This sequence joins TRBV19 and TRBJ1-3; D gene unclear. The ends were cut back, 6 bases at V and 0 bases at J, with 6 bases in the middle. In germline, CDR1 is LNHDA, CDR2 SQIVND (reference sequence). The CDR3 covers 13 residues. The CDR3 loop is CASSDNSGNTIYF. Written as DNA, the CDR3 is TGTGCCAGTAGCGATAACTCTGGAAACACCATATATTTT.

The chain has TRBV10-2 and TRBJ2-7, with TRBD2 matching over 9 bases. The CDR3 totals 15 residues. With 5 bases clipped from V and 2 bases from J, the junction kept 7 bases outside the gene matches. Germline lookup yields CDR1 WSHSY and CDR2 SAAADI. The CDR3 coding sequence is TGCGCCAGCAGTAGAGTAGCGGGAGATGCCTACGAGCAGTACTTC. Its translation: CASSRVAGDAYEQYF.

The chain carries TRBV23-1 and TRBJ2-1; TRBD2 might be the D (5 bases). TRBV23-1 belongs to the ORF category, with a function that is uncertain. V shed 0 bases and J shed 1 base, with 10 bases lying between them. This CDR3 region has 16 residues. CDR3 in amino acids: CASSQSWEHSYNEQFF. CDR3 coding DNA: TGCGCCAGCAGTCAATCGTGGGAGCATTCCTACAATGAGCAGTTCTTC.

V gene TRBV28 combines with J gene TRBJ2-6, with 8 bases aligning to TRBD2. With V trimmed by 1 base and J by 4 bases, 9 bases remained unmatched. Germline CDR1 and CDR2: MDHEN and SYDVKM. The CDR3 length is 18 residues. CDR3 coding DNA: TGTGCCAGCAGTTTATTTCTAGCGGGCCTTCGGGGGGCCAACGTCCTGACTTTC. Translation: CASSLFLAGLRGANVLTF.

V and J are TRBV18 and TRBJ2-2; weak D call: TRBD1 (7 bases). The V end was cut by 3 bases, the J end by 4 bases, with 12 bases between. Germline V gives CDR1 KGHSH, CDR2 LQKENI. This CDR3 comprises 15 residues. CDR3 DNA: TGTGCCAGCTCACCGCCAGGGGGGAGCACCGGGGAGCTGTTTTTT. It codes for CASSPPGGSTGELFF.

The chain couples TRBV2 to TRBJ1-3; no clear D. CDR1 and CDR2 (germline): SNHLY, FYNNEI. The length of the CDR3 is 15 residues. Trimming stripped 6 bases from V and 0 bases from J, with 12 bases between. CDR3 in DNA: TGTGCCAGCAGAGCCGACGGAAGCTCTGGAAACACCATATATTTT. This sequence encodes CASRADGSSGNTIYF.

This clonotype occurred a few times. The chain couples TRBV6-5 to TRBJ2-3; 10 positions agree with TRBD2. The CDR3 spans 14 residues. V dropped 6 bases and J dropped 6; count of bases not matched to a gene: 6. The V gene's germline CDR1 is MNHEY and CDR2 SVGAGI. CDR3 sequence (DNA): TGTGCCAGCAGATCGCCGGGACTAGCGGATACGCAGTATTTT. It translates to CASRSPGLADTQYF.

This clonotype occurred a few times. The chain recombines TRBV7-9 with TRBJ2-3; 13 bases are a match to TRBD2. After removal of 5 bases from V and 3 bases from J, the junction contained 2 bases not matched to a gene. Germline V lookup: CDR1 SEHNR, CDR2 FQNEAQ (reference sequence). The CDR3 is 15 residues long. CDR3 nucleotide sequence: TGTGCCAGCAGCCGGGGACTAGCGGGAACAGATACGCAGTATTTT. It is translated as CASSRGLAGTDTQYF.

The rearrangement uses TRBV6-2 or TRBV6-3 and TRBJ1-5; D remains unclear. Trimming stripped 4 bases from V and 1 base from J, with 17 bases between. CDR1 is MNHEY and CDR2 is SVGEGT in the germline V gene. The CDR3 runs to 17 residues. In nucleotides, the CDR3 is TGTGCCAGCAGTTCCCCATTTCGGAAAAGCAGCAATCAGCCCCAGCATTTT. It encodes CASSSPFRKSSNQPQHF.

The chain carries TRBV29-1 and TRBJ2-7; TRBD1 matches 9 bases. This CDR3 has 11 residues. Germline loops: CDR1 SQVTM, CDR2 ANQGSEA. Unmatched junction bases numbered 3, after V lost 7 bases and J lost 5 bases. CDR3 sequence: CSGTGAHEQYF. DNA for the CDR3: TGCAGCGGGACAGGGGCGCACGAGCAGTACTTC.

The chain links TRBV15 to TRBJ2-5, with TRBD2 identical over 9 bases. V lost 0 bases and J lost 3; bases outside the gene matches: 5. CDR1 and CDR2 (germline): LNHNV, YYDKDF (reference sequence). There are 16 residues in the CDR3. CDR3 DNA sequence: TGTGCCACCAGCAGAGATGGCGGGAGGGCAGAAGAGACCCAGTACTTC. Translated: CATSRDGGRAEETQYF.

A few counts support this clonotype. The rearrangement uses TRBV28 and TRBJ2-5; D remains unclear. The V end was cut by 1 base, the J end by 5 bases, with 8 bases between. From germline, CDR1 is MDHEN and CDR2 SYDVKM. This CDR3 region has 13 residues. CDR3 protein: CASSLLAPETQYF. In DNA form, the CDR3 reads TGTGCCAGCAGTTTATTGGCCCCGGAGACCCAGTACTTC. Using reference TRBV28 and TRBJ2-5 for the parts outside the CDR3, the full variable domain is DVKVTQSSRYLVKRTGEKVFLECVQDMDHENMFWYRQDPGLGLRLIYFSYDVKMKEKGDIPEGYSVSREKKERFSLILESASTNQTSMYLCASSLLAPETQYFGPGTRLLVL.

This chain links TRBV4-2 with TRBJ2-7, with 9 bases fitting TRBD1. The V gene end was trimmed by 6 bases and the J gene end by 6 bases; junction bases not matched to a gene: 9. The CDR3 covers 14 residues. Germline CDR1 reads LGHNA; CDR2 reads YNFKEQ. DNA for the CDR3: TGTGCCAGCAGAACCCGGGACAGGGAGGGCGAGCAGTACTTC. The encoded protein is CASRTRDREGEQYF.

This clonotype came up once. The chain carries TRBV7-9 and TRBJ2-1; 9 bases agree with TRBD1. The length of the CDR3 is 16 residues. The germline CDR1 and CDR2 sequences are SEHNR and FQNEAQ (reference sequence). With 6 bases clipped from V and 9 bases from J, the junction kept 15 bases outside the gene matches. CDR3 nucleotides: TGTGCCAGCAGATACCGGGAACAGGGGGCGGTGTCTGAGCAGTTCTTC. This gives the protein CASRYREQGAVSEQFF.

This clonotype was observed a few times. The chain recombines TRBV2 with TRBJ2-1; TRBD2 agrees at 13 bases. The ends lost 6 bases at V and 10 bases at J; junction bases unmatched: 15. Germline V lookup: CDR1 SNHLY, CDR2 FYNNEI. The CDR3 has 17 residues. The CDR3: CASRKSPRLAGGPEQFF. The DNA for the CDR3 is TGTGCCAGCAGGAAAAGTCCCCGACTAGCGGGAGGCCCCGAGCAGTTCTTC.

CDR3: CSVGSGRLSSYNEQFF. DNA of the CDR3: TGCAGCGTTGGTAGCGGGCGCCTGAGCTCCTACAATGAGCAGTTCTTC. The chain links TRBV29-1 to TRBJ2-1; 7 nucleotides align to TRBD2. Germline CDR1 reads SQVTM; CDR2 reads ANQGSEA. CDR3 length: 16 residues. J was trimmed by 0 bases and V by 4 bases; bases with no gene match: 9.

This clonotype was observed a handful of times. The V and J genes are TRBV3-1 and TRBJ1-2; TRBD1 is a possible D gene (6 bases). Germline V CDR1 and CDR2: LGHDT, YNNKEL (reference sequence). CDR3 size: 14 residues. The germline V and J ends were trimmed by 0 bases and 6 bases, with 11 bases remaining between them. Here the CDR3 DNA reads TGTGCCAGCAGCCAAGAAGGAAGGGGGGATGGCTACACCTTC. It specifies CASSQEGRGDGYTF.

CDR3 DNA: TGTGCCAGTAGAAGCACCGTGGTCACCGGGGAGCTGTTTTTT. Its protein is CASRSTVVTGELFF. The chain combines TRBV19 with TRBJ2-2; no clear D. Per germline, CDR1 LNHDA and CDR2 SQIVND (reference sequence). With 6 bases removed from V and 4 bases from J, the gap between germline ends came to 12 bases. This CDR3 is built from 14 residues. The full variable domain, its missing parts supplied by reference TRBV19 and TRBJ2-2, is DGGITQSPKYLFRKEGQNVTLSCEQNLNHDAMYWYRQDPGQGLRLIYYSQIVNDFQKGDIAEGYSVSREKKESFPLTVTSAQKNPTAFYLCASRSTVVTGELFFGEGSRLTVL.

The chain uses TRBV5-5 and TRBJ2-7; the D gene could be TRBD1 or TRBD2 (5 bases each). This CDR3 comprises 15 residues. Germline CDR1 SGHKS, CDR2 YYEKEE (reference sequence). Trimming removed 5 bases from V and 6 bases from J, with 21 bases in between. CDR3 residues: CASSLRGDGAREQYF. Here the CDR3 DNA reads TGTGCCAGCAGTCTGCGTGGGGACGGTGCTCGCGAGCAGTACTTC.

The V call is TRBV5-1, the J call TRBJ2-7; D not resolved. Trimming cost V 0 bases and J 1 base, with 8 bases left between them. The length of the CDR3 is 14 residues. Germline values: CDR1 SGHRS, CDR2 YFSETQ. CDR3 amino acids: CASSLDLSSYEQYF. As DNA, the CDR3 is TGCGCCAGCAGCTTGGATCTCAGTTCCTACGAGCAGTACTTC.

The chain links TRBV19 to TRBJ2-2; 7 nucleotides align to TRBD1. Germline CDR1 and CDR2: LNHDA and SQIVND (reference sequence). This CDR3 comprises 15 residues. The junction had 7 bases not matched to a gene; V was cut back by 7 bases and J by 2 bases. The CDR3 reads CASKLRGRNTGELFF. DNA for the CDR3: TGTGCCAGTAAATTAAGGGGGCGCAACACCGGGGAGCTGTTTTTT. The whole variable domain, filled in from reference TRBV19 and TRBJ2-2, reads DGGITQSPKYLFRKEGQNVTLSCEQNLNHDAMYWYRQDPGQGLRLIYYSQIVNDFQKGDIAEGYSVSREKKESFPLTVTSAQKNPTAFYLCASKLRGRNTGELFFGEGSRLTVL.

This rearrangement joins TRBV5-1 to TRBJ2-3; D possibly uses TRBD1 or TRBD2 (5 bases each). Germline values: CDR1 SGHRS, CDR2 YFSETQ. The CDR3 has 14 residues. Trimming took off 4 bases at V and 5 bases at J, with 14 bases between the two ends. CDR3 nucleotide sequence: TGCGCCAGCAGCCGGGACGGGAAAAGAGATACGCAGTATTTT. Its protein product is CASSRDGKRDTQYF.